Shown below are 5 T cell receptor beta chains from a single sample sequenced in a study of neurological immune-mediated disorders. From the 5' RACE reads, TCRdb called clonotypes with MiXCR, one entry per CDR3 protein. Found here are about 55,000 distinct CDR3 sequences, about 4% of them singletons; the top ten hold approximately 2.9%. Sequencing was done on a sample of PBMCs. These receptors all stem from a man in his fifties or sixties with multiple sclerosis.

The table lists this clonotype with many counts. The chain is built from TRBV20-1 and TRBJ1-5, with no clear D. Trimming removed 1 base at V and 2 bases at J, with 9 bases between. The CDR3 is 14 amino acids. CDR1 and CDR2 (germline): DFQATT, SNEGSKA (reference sequence). CDR3 DNA sequence: TGCAGTGCTAGAGGGGTGTTGGGCAATCAGCCCCAGCATTTT. This translates into CSARGVLGNQPQHF.

This clonotype came up many times. The genes are TRBV7-9 and TRBJ1-4; TRBD1 aligns across 10 bases. This CDR3 contains 15 residues. Per germline, CDR1 SEHNR and CDR2 FQNEAQ (reference sequence). V lost 1 base to trimming and J lost 8 bases; unmatched junction nucleotides: 4. The CDR3 here is CASSLGDRGPEKLFF. DNA for the CDR3: TGTGCCAGCAGCTTAGGGGACAGGGGCCCCGAAAAACTGTTTTTT.

This clonotype was observed at least ten times. V and J are TRBV29-1 and TRBJ2-1, with 10 bases aligning to TRBD2. V was pared by 6 bases and J by 7 bases, with 12 bases of the junction left unmatched. Germline CDR1 SQVTM, CDR2 ANQGSEA. The CDR3 loop spans 15 amino acids. This chain's CDR3 is CSVAPLAGASNEQFF. As DNA, the CDR3 is TGCAGCGTGGCACCCCTAGCGGGGGCGTCTAATGAGCAGTTCTTC.

The chain is built from TRBV19 and TRBJ2-7, with 7 bases aligning to TRBD1. The J segment lost 4 bases and the V segment lost 5 bases, leaving 5 bases of the junction unmatched. The CDR3 totals 13 residues. Looked up from germline, CDR1 is LNHDA and CDR2 is SQIVND (reference sequence). This chain's CDR3 is CASSPGTAYEQYF. In DNA form, the CDR3 reads TGTGCCAGTAGTCCAGGGACAGCGTACGAGCAGTACTTC.

This clonotype appeared many times. V is TRBV20-1 and J is TRBJ1-1; D is ambiguous. The V gene's germline CDR1 is DFQATT and CDR2 SNEGSKA (reference sequence). This CDR3 has 15 amino acids. V was shortened by 1 base and J by 2 bases, with 14 bases between the two germline ends. CDR3 in amino acids: CSARAAGSTNTEAFF. The CDR3 nucleotides are TGCAGTGCTAGAGCGGCAGGCAGTACAAACACTGAAGCTTTCTTT.